Each of the 8 T cell receptor beta chains below was sequenced from the same sample in a study of blood T cell repertoires in COVID-19. The data were produced by immunoSEQ multiplex PCR, yet TCRdb's version contains in-frame clones alone and is incomplete. The data hold 200,000 to 300,000 clones, with more than 80% observed a single time. Sequenced input: peripheral blood. These receptors were taken from a human donor in a cohort sampled during active COVID-19.

The count of this clone is one. CDR3 coding DNA: TGTGCCAGTGCGGACAGGGGCCATAATCAGCCCCAGCATTTT. Amino acid sequence: CASADRGHNQPQHF. The chain combines TRBV19 with TRBJ1-5, with TRBD1 matching 9 bases. Germline CDR1 and CDR2: LNHDA and SQIVND (reference sequence). The CDR3 covers 14 residues. The trim removed 8 bases at V and 4 bases at J, leaving 6 bases unmatched. The full variable domain, in which reference TRBV19 and TRBJ1-5 provide the parts outside the CDR3, is DGGITQSPKYLFRKEGQNVTLSCEQNLNHDAMYWYRQDPGQGLRLIYYSQIVNDFQKGDIAEGYSVSREKKESFPLTVTSAQKNPTAFYLCASADRGHNQPQHFGDGTRLSIL.

CDR3 amino acids: CASSPYREDEQYF. The CDR3 DNA reads TGCGCCAGTTCTCCCTACCGGGAGGACGAGCAGTACTTC. The chain has TRBV5-1 and TRBJ2-7; 7 bases line up with TRBD2. Germline lookup yields CDR1 SGHRS and CDR2 YFSETQ. The CDR3 sequence is 13 residues long. The junction had 10 bases not matched to a gene; V was cut back by 8 bases and J by 5 bases.

The rearrangement joins TRBV5-1 to TRBJ1-6, with 8 bases matching TRBD1. The CDR3 is 16 amino acids. Germline V CDR1 and CDR2: SGHRS, YFSETQ. Germline trimming cut 0 bases from V and 10 bases from J; bases unmatched to any gene: 9. The CDR3 sequence is CASSLDRPTGESPLHF. The CDR3 DNA sequence: TGCGCCAGCAGCTTGGATCGTCCGACAGGGGAATCACCCCTCCACTTT.

The chain recombines TRBV5-4 with TRBJ1-1, with unresolved D. The germline V gene has CDR1 SGHNT and CDR2 YYREEE (reference sequence). The germline V and J ends were trimmed by 4 bases and 2 bases, with 12 bases remaining between them. The CDR3 is 14 residues long. As DNA, the CDR3 is TGTGCCAGCAGCCGTCCTTCAGGCAACACTGAAGCTTTCTTT. Protein sequence: CASSRPSGNTEAFF.

The rearrangement uses TRBV7-9 and TRBJ2-7, with 9 bases aligning to TRBD2. Germline V lookup: CDR1 SEHNR, CDR2 FQNEAQ (reference sequence). The CDR3 is 15 amino acids. V lost 1 base to trimming and J lost 3 bases; unmatched junction nucleotides: 4. The CDR3 DNA follows: TGTGCCAGCAGCTTAGGACTAGCGGAGAACTACGAGCAGTACTTC. Translating gives CASSLGLAENYEQYF.

This clone was seen a single time. The gene calls are TRBV3-1 (or the pseudogene TRBV3-2) and TRBJ1-2; D is unresolved. The CDR3 consists of 13 residues. V shed 3 bases and J shed 4 bases, with 9 bases lying between them. CDR1 LGHDT and CDR2 YNNKEL come from the germline V gene (reference sequence). CDR3 DNA sequence: TGTGCCAGCAGCCACGGCGGCGTCTATGGCTACACCTTC. The encoded protein is CASSHGGVYGYTF.

The chain is built from TRBV10-3 and TRBJ1-6; D is undetermined. Germline V gives CDR1 ENHRY, CDR2 SYGVKD. Trimming took 6 bases from V and 3 from J, leaving 15 bases between them. This CDR3 region has 16 residues. CDR3 amino acids: CAISRGGESYNSPLHF. CDR3 nucleotides: TGTGCCATCAGCCGAGGTGGTGAAAGCTATAATTCACCCCTCCACTTT.

The rearrangement links TRBV5-1 to TRBJ2-1; TRBD1 matches at 11 bases. J lost 6 bases, V lost 4 bases, and 6 bases had no gene match. Germline CDR1 and CDR2: SGHRS and YFSETQ. The CDR3 sequence is 15 residues long. The CDR3 coding sequence is TGCGCCAGCAGCACGGGACAGGGGGGTTTCAATGAGCAGTTCTTC. Amino acids: CASSTGQGGFNEQFF.